This paragraph covers one T cell receptor beta chain sequence. Antigen unknown. Gene names refer to mouse genes. Measured with immunoSEQ multiplex PCR; TCRdb has only the in-frame clones, and not every one. The sample has around 7,500 clones; 45% to 50% are singletons. The data are from a study of tissue T cells after allogeneic stem cell transplantation. The time point is: mouse harvest day 7 after allogeneic transplant. Each mouse received 10^7 T-cell-depleted marrow cells plus 10^6 splenic CD5+ T cells by tail vein. B6 (H2b) cells into BALB/c (H2d) mice; tissues taken at day 7 or 14. Study-wide points: Shared clones across patients were few; motif clustering revealed tissue-specific shared signatures. Within patients, tissue anatomy strongly shaped TCR repertoire composition. Tissue-detected TCR repertoire was only partly captured by blood and spleen T cells.

The sequenced sample was gut tissue. This receptor was identified in a female BALB/c mouse given C57BL/6 T cells with graft-versus-host disease after an allogeneic hematopoietic cell transplant.

This CDR3 is CASSLRGGRSQNTLYF. CDR3 bases read: TGTGCCAGCAGTCTGAGGGGCGGGCGGAGTCAAAACACCTTGTAC. The chain has TRBV26 and TRBJ2-4; TRBD1 or TRBD2 may be the D gene (5 bases each). The CDR3 end is not reached by the read, which stops 1 residue before it; the germline J gene fills it in. V lost 2 bases, J lost 0 bases, and 12 bases lay in between. This CDR3 has 16 residues. Germline CDR1 reads KGHPV; CDR2 reads FQNQEV (reference sequence).